This T cell receptor beta chain was sequenced for a study of cytomegalovirus exposure and HLA in healthy donors. Findings and limits, study-wide: In terms of immune exposure information, only CMV serostatus was available. The listing of some 170 TCR beta chains classed them as cytomegalovirus-associated.

Amplification used 60 Vbeta primers and 13 Jbeta primers. Generated by immunoSEQ multiplex PCR, the TCRdb table keeps only in-frame clones and is missing some. This table holds around 130,000 clones, 65% to 80% found once. To note about this clone: Its antigen is still unknown.

CDR1 and CDR2 (germline): SGHNT, YYREEE (reference sequence). This CDR3 region has 13 residues. The V gene lost 2 bases and the J gene lost 7 bases, with 12 bases spanning the gap. Specimen: PBMCs. J is TRBJ1-2 and V is TRBV5-4; TRBD1 might be the D (6 bases). The sequence was collected from a woman in her thirties or forties in good health and CMV-seronegative. CDR3 amino acids: CASSLEVGGGYTF. CDR3 bases: TGTGCCAGCAGCTTAGAAGTAGGGGGTGGCTACACCTTC. Full variable domain (rest looked up from reference TRBV5-4 and TRBJ1-2): ETGVTQSPTHLIKTRGQQVTLRCSSQSGHNTVSWYQQALGQGPQFIFQYYREEENGRGNFPPRFSGLQFPNYSSELNVNALELDDSALYLCASSLEVGGGYTFGSGTRLTVV.